The 27 T cell receptor beta chains reported below all come from one sample, sequenced in a study of blood T cells in healthy people across ages. A second PCR, run for about 7 to 11 cycles, used a sample-barcoded 5' primer plus a J-beta primer mix. TCRdb re-analysed the 5' RACE reads in MiXCR, keeping a single row per CDR3 protein. The sample yields hundreds of thousands of distinct CDR3 sequences, 20% to 25% seen once. These data were also reused for a study on T cells of mothers and their children.

Material for sequencing was blood. The source is a boy aged 5-17 years in good health.

In this sample, this clonotype turned up once. This chain connects TRBV7-9 to TRBJ1-1; maybe TRBD1 (6 bases). This CDR3 region has 14 residues. Trimming left V 7 bases short and J 4 bases short, with 16 bases between. CDR1 and CDR2 (germline): SEHNR, FQNEAQ (reference sequence). CDR3 DNA sequence: TGTGCCAGCACCCTACACAGGGAGGTCACTGAAGCTTTCTTT. Translating it yields CASTLHREVTEAFF. The variable domain in full, with the rest retrieved from reference TRBV7-9 and TRBJ1-1, is DTGVSQNPRHKITKRGQNVTFRCDPISEHNRLYWYRQTLGQGPEFLTYFQNEAQLEKSRLLSDRFSAERPKGSFSTLEIQRTEQGDSAMYLCASTLHREVTEAFFGQGTRLTVV.

This clonotype was observed a handful of times. The rearrangement links TRBV24-1 to TRBJ2-5, with 15 bases matching TRBD2. The CDR3 length is 17 residues. Germline lookup yields CDR1 KGHDR and CDR2 SFDVKD. V shed 0 bases and J 4 bases; nucleotides not matched to a gene: 2. CDR3 nucleotide sequence: TGTGCCACCAGTGATTTGCCGGGACTAGCGGGAGGAGAGACCCAGTACTTC. Translated, it gives CATSDLPGLAGGETQYF.

V gene TRBV6-2 or TRBV6-3 combines with J gene TRBJ2-5; tentatively, D is TRBD2 (5 bases). Germline V gene lookup returns CDR1 MNHEY and CDR2 SVGEGT. The CDR3 is made up of 14 amino acids. Deletions cut 2 bases from V and 4 bases from J, with 11 bases between. The CDR3 nucleotides are TGTGCCAGCAGTTACATATTAGGAGGAGAGACCCAGTACTTC. This encodes CASSYILGGETQYF.

This chain links TRBV12-3 or TRBV12-4 with TRBJ2-7; TRBD1 matches 11 bases. CDR3 length: 14 residues. Trimming removed 4 bases from V and 5 bases from J; junction bases left unmatched: 4. The CDR3 loop is CASSSRDRGNEQYF. CDR3 in DNA: TGTGCCAGCAGTTCCCGGGACAGGGGGAACGAGCAGTACTTC.

V usage is TRBV13 and J usage is TRBJ2-5, with 9 bases lining up with TRBD1. This CDR3 comprises 16 residues. Germline V gene sequence: CDR1 PRHDT, CDR2 FYEKMQ (reference sequence). The trim removed 5 bases at V and 3 bases at J, leaving 10 bases unmatched. CDR3 in amino acids: CASSQAGTGREETQYF. CDR3 in DNA: TGTGCCAGCAGCCAGGCCGGGACAGGGAGGGAAGAGACCCAGTACTTC.

V usage is TRBV2 and J usage is TRBJ2-7; D gene unclear. This CDR3 is 15 amino acids long. The germline gives CDR1 SNHLY, CDR2 FYNNEI. The ends were cut back, 2 bases at V and 3 bases at J, with 14 bases in the middle. The chain's CDR3 is CASSERAGEHYEQYF. DNA for the CDR3: TGTGCCAGCAGTGAACGGGCAGGCGAACACTACGAGCAGTACTTC.

The gene calls are TRBV6-2 or TRBV6-3 and TRBJ1-1; D is uncertain. Per the germline V gene, CDR1 is MNHEY and CDR2 is SVGEGT. Trimming removed 1 base at V and 4 bases at J, with 4 bases between. The CDR3 spans 12 residues. The chain's CDR3 is CASSYWVTEAFF. The CDR3, as DNA: TGTGCCAGCAGTTACTGGGTCACTGAAGCTTTCTTT.

In its sample, this clonotype was seen a few times. The V gene is TRBV7-9, the J gene TRBJ2-1; the match to TRBD2 covers 11 bases. This CDR3 has 19 amino acids. J gave up 6 bases and V 6 bases, and 19 bases lay outside the gene matches. Germline V gene data show CDR1 as SEHNR and CDR2 as FQNEAQ (reference sequence). Written as DNA, the CDR3 is TGTGCCAGCAGTGGTTCGACTAGCGGGAAGAAACGCCGACGCAATGAGCAGTTCTTC. Translation: CASSGSTSGKKRRRNEQFF.

This clonotype came up a few times. V usage is TRBV7-2 and J usage is TRBJ2-7; weak D call: TRBD1 (6 bases). The V gene lost 3 bases and the J gene lost 2 bases, with 11 bases spanning the gap. CDR1 is SGHTA, CDR2 FQGNSA, per germline. This CDR3 has 14 residues. Written as DNA, the CDR3 is TGTGCCAGCAGCTTCTCACAGGGCGCCTACGAGCAGTACTTC. It codes for CASSFSQGAYEQYF. Variable domain in full (rest from reference TRBV7-2 and TRBJ2-7): GAGVSQSPSNKVTEKGKDVELRCDPISGHTALYWYRQSLGQGLEFLIYFQGNSAPDKSGLPSDRFSAERTGGSVSTLTIQRTQQEDSAVYLCASSFSQGAYEQYFGPGTRLTVT.

This clonotype was detected a few times. This rearrangement joins TRBV7-3 to TRBJ1-2; tentative D call: TRBD1 (6 bases). Looked up from germline, CDR1 is SGHTA and CDR2 is FQGTGA. Trimming removed 2 bases from V and 6 bases from J, with 10 bases in between. CDR3 length: 13 residues. The CDR3 sequence: CASSLWPGDGYTF. In DNA form, the CDR3 reads TGTGCCAGCAGCTTATGGCCAGGGGATGGCTACACCTTC.

This clonotype has just a few counts. The rearrangement joins TRBV9 to TRBJ2-5, with a weak D call TRBD2 (6 bases). The V gene's germline CDR1 is SGDLS and CDR2 YYNGEE. The length of the CDR3 is 14 residues. The V end lost 1 base, the J end lost 3 bases, and 10 bases lay between the germline ends. DNA for the CDR3: TGTGCCAGCAGCGTATACGGGGGAGAAGAGACCCAGTACTTC. Translated: CASSVYGGEETQYF.

This chain links TRBV19 with TRBJ1-1; no clear D. The CDR3 runs 13 residues. Deletions cut 8 bases from V and 1 base from J, with 11 bases between. The V gene's germline CDR1 is LNHDA and CDR2 SQIVND (reference sequence). CDR3: CASAIPGNTEAFF. CDR3 nucleotide sequence: TGTGCCAGTGCGATCCCCGGGAACACTGAAGCTTTCTTT.

Many counts were recorded for this clonotype. The chain has TRBV18 and TRBJ2-7; no definite D call. V lost 2 bases and J 4 bases, leaving 6 bases between the germline ends. This CDR3 spans 12 amino acids. Germline CDR1 and CDR2: KGHSH and LQKENI. The CDR3 sequence: CASSPDRYEQYF. The CDR3 DNA sequence: TGTGCCAGCTCACCAGATAGGTACGAGCAGTACTTC.

The table lists this clonotype with a few counts. The gene calls are TRBV29-1 and TRBJ2-7; D not resolved. CDR3 size: 12 residues. The germline V gene has CDR1 SQVTM and CDR2 ANQGSEA. Trimming cost V 7 bases and J 4 bases, with 14 bases left between them. In nucleotides, the CDR3 is TGCAGCGCCCGCATGGGTCCTTACGAGCAGTACTTC. As protein: CSARMGPYEQYF.

J is TRBJ1-1 and V is TRBV6-5; 8 positions agree with TRBD1. V dropped 2 bases and J dropped 4; count of bases not matched to a gene: 9. This CDR3 region has 16 residues. The germline V gene encodes CDR1 MNHEY and CDR2 SVGAGI. DNA for the CDR3: TGTGCCAGCAGTTACCTTTCAGGGGGCGGTATCACTGAAGCTTTCTTT. Amino acid sequence: CASSYLSGGGITEAFF.

This clonotype was observed a few times. The chain recombines TRBV24-1 with TRBJ2-3, with TRBD2 matching 7 bases. The V gene's germline CDR1 is KGHDR and CDR2 SFDVKD. The CDR3 consists of 17 residues. V trimming: 5 bases; J trimming: 5 bases; junction bases outside the gene matches: 15. CDR3 region: CATSGPRFAGAGDTQYF. The CDR3 bases are TGTGCCACCAGTGGCCCTCGGTTCGCGGGAGCGGGAGATACGCAGTATTTT.

About this clonotype: One end of the junction fails to match germline, which may point to a read error. The V call is TRBV25-1, the J call TRBJ2-7; TRBD2 might be the D (5 bases). The CDR3 totals 15 residues. Germline CDR1 is MGHDK and CDR2 is SYGVNS. CDR3 loop: CASSRRTRRYYGQYF. The DNA of the CDR3 is TGTGCCAGTTCCCGTAGGACTCGGCGGTACTACGGGCAGTACTTC.

This clonotype has only a few counts. The chain joins TRBV6-5 to TRBJ2-7, with D perhaps TRBD1 (5 bases). The length of the CDR3 is 14 residues. Trimming took 8 bases from V and 0 from J, leaving 14 bases between them. Germline assignment: CDR1 MNHEY and CDR2 SVGAGI. Here the CDR3 DNA reads TGTGCCAGCCGACCTGGGGCCTACTCCTACGAGCAGTACTTC. It specifies CASRPGAYSYEQYF.

This clonotype was seen a few times. The rearrangement uses TRBV29-1 and TRBJ2-7; D gene ambiguous. The V gene's germline CDR1 is SQVTM and CDR2 ANQGSEA. The CDR3 runs 12 residues. V lost 5 bases and J lost 5, with 13 bases in between. The CDR3 here is CSVITIPDEQYF. The CDR3 DNA is TGCAGCGTTATAACCATTCCCGACGAGCAGTACTTC.

The genes are TRBV25-1 and TRBJ1-2, with D perhaps matching TRBD1 (5 bases). Germline V gene sequence: CDR1 MGHDK, CDR2 SYGVNS. V lost 6 bases, J lost 4 bases, and 15 bases lay in between. The CDR3 has 14 residues. This chain's CDR3 is CASSVQEPPYGYTF. The CDR3 DNA is TGTGCCAGCAGCGTACAGGAGCCTCCCTATGGCTACACCTTC.

This clonotype was seen more than once but under ten times. The chain employs TRBV7-9 and TRBJ2-1; TRBD1 might be the D (5 bases). The germline gives CDR1 SEHNR, CDR2 FQNEAQ (reference sequence). The CDR3 runs 16 residues. Trimming took off 5 bases at V and 0 bases at J, with 14 bases between the two ends. Written as DNA, the CDR3 is TGTGCCAGCAGCCCCAGACAGACCTCCTCCTACAATGAGCAGTTCTTC. As protein: CASSPRQTSSYNEQFF.

A single count supports this clonotype. The chain uses TRBV18 and TRBJ2-1, with D possibly being TRBD2 (6 bases). The V gene lost 0 bases and the J gene lost 8 bases, with 14 bases spanning the gap. There are 15 residues in the CDR3. The germline gives CDR1 KGHSH, CDR2 LQKENI. The CDR3 DNA is TGTGCCAGCTCACCACCAAATAGCGGCGGAGATGAGCAGTTCTTC. It encodes CASSPPNSGGDEQFF. Looking up the rest from reference TRBV18 and TRBJ2-1 gives the full variable domain: NAGVMQNPRHLVRRRGQEARLRCSPMKGHSHVYWYRQLPEEGLKFMVYLQKENIIDESGMPKERFSAEFPKEGPSILRIQQVVRGDSAAYFCASSPPNSGGDEQFFGPGTRLTVL.

The chain joins TRBV12-3 or TRBV12-4 to TRBJ2-7, with TRBD2 as a possible D gene (5 bases). This CDR3 is 13 amino acids long. V gave up 7 bases and J gave up 3 bases, with 13 bases separating them. CDR3 sequence: CASTNSRGYEQYF. The CDR3 nucleotides read TGTGCCAGCACTAATTCACGGGGCTACGAGCAGTACTTC.

V gene TRBV7-2 combines with J gene TRBJ2-5; 11 bases match TRBD2. CDR3 length: 16 amino acids. CDR1 and CDR2 from the germline V gene are SGHTA and FQGNSA. Trimming took 5 bases from V and 5 from J; bases not matched to a gene: 10. DNA for the CDR3: TGTGCCAGCAGCCCTTATAGCGGGGGGGTTGGGGAGACCCAGTACTTC. Translation: CASSPYSGGVGETQYF.

As to this clonotype: A read error may produce the germline difference seen at one junction end. The chain combines TRBV2 with TRBJ2-5; 12 bases align to TRBD2. The end of the DNA aligns better with TRBJ2-1, so the J call may be wrong. The germline V gene has CDR1 SNHLY and CDR2 FYNNEI. The CDR3 consists of 15 residues. CDR3 DNA: TGTGTCAGCAGTGAGTCTAGCGGGGGGGCCTATGAGCAGTTCTTC. It encodes CVSSESSGGAYEQFF.

The chain uses TRBV4-1 and TRBJ2-1; possibly TRBD1 for D (5 bases). V was clipped by 3 bases and J by 0 bases, with 9 bases between them. From germline, CDR1 is MGHRA and CDR2 YSYEKL. The CDR3 has 15 amino acids. As DNA, the CDR3 is TGCGCCAGCAGCCACCTCGACAGCTCCTACAATGAGCAGTTCTTC. It translates to CASSHLDSSYNEQFF.

V usage is TRBV28 and J usage is TRBJ2-5, with D unresolved. This CDR3 spans 15 amino acids. Trimming pared 2 bases from V and 1 base from J, leaving 11 bases between. Germline V gene sequence: CDR1 MDHEN, CDR2 SYDVKM. The CDR3, as DNA: TGTGCCAGCAGTTTACTAGACGGGCCCCAAGAGACCCAGTACTTC. Residues: CASSLLDGPQETQYF.